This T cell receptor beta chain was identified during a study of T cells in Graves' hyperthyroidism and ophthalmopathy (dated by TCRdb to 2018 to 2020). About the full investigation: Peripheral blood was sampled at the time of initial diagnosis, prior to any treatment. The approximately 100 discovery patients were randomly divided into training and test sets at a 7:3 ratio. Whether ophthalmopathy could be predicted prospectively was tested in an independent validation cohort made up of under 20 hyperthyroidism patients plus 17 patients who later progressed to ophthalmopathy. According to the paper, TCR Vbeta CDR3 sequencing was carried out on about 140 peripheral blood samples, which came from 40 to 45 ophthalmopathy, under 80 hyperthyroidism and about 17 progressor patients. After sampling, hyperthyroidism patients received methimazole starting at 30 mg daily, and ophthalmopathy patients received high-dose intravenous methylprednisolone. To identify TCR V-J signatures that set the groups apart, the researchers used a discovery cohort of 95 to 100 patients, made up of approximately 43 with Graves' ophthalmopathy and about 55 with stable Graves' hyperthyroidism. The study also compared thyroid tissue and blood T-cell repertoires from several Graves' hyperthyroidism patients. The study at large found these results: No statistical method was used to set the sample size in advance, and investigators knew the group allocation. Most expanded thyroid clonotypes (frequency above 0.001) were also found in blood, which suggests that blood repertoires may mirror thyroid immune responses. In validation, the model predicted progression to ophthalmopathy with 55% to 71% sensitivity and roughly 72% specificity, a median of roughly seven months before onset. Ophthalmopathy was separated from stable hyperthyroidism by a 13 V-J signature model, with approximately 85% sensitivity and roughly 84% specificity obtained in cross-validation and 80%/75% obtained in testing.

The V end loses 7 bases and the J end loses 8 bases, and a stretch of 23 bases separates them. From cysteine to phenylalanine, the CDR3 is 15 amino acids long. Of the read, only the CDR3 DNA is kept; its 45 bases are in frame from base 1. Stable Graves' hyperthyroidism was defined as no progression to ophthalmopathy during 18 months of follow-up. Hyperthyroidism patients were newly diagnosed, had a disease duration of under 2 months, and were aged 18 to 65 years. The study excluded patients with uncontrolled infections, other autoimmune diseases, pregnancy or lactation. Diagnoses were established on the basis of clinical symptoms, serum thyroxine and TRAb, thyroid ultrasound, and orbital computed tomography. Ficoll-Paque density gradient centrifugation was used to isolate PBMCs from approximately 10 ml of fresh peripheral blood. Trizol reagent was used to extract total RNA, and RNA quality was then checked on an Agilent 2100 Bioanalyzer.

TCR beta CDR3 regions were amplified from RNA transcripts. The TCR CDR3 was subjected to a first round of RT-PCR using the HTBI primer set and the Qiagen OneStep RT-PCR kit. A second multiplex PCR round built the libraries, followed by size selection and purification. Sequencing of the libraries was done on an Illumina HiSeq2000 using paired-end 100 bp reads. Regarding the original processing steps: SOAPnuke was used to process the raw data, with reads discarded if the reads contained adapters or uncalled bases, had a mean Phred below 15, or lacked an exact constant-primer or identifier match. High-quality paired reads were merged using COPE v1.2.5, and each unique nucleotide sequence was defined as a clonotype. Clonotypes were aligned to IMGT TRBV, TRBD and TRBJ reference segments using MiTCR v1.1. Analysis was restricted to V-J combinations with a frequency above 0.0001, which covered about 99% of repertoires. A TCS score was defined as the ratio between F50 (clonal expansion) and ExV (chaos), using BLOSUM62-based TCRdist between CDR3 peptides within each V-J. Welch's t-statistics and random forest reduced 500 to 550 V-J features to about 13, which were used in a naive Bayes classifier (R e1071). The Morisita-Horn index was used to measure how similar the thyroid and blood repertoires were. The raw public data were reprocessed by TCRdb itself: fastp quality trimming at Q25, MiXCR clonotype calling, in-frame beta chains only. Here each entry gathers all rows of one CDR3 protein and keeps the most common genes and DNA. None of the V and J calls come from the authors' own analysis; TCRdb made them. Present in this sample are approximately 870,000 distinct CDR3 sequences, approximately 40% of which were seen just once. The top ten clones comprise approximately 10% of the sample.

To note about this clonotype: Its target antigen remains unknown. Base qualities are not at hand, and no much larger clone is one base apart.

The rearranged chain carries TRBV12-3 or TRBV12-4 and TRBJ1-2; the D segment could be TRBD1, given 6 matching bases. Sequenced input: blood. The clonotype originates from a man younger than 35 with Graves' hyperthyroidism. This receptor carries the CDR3 CASNPMTGLVGGYTF. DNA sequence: TGTGCCAGCAACCCTATGACAGGTCTGGTCGGGGGCTACACCTTC.